This T cell receptor (beta chain) was recovered during a study of post-analysis software for immune sequencing data (dated by TCRdb to between 2014 and 2017). In the study overall: The recorded disease courses included relapsing-remitting, secondary progressive and progressive-relapsing multiple sclerosis, and some patients had no subtype annotation. The patient repertoires were compared against about 10 previously published healthy control repertoires obtained from donors aged 6 to 25 years. A subset of samples was prepared in parallel using single-end sample barcoding, then pooled and co-amplified after Illumina adapter ligation.

This clonotype was detected ten times or more. Its antigen specificity is not known. Base qualities are missing; no much larger clone stands one base away. Overall study outcomes, separate from this receptor: Significantly lower normalized Chao1 diversity was found in multiple sclerosis patients than in controls, suggesting substantial peripheral T-cell clonal expansion. Patients showed significantly higher frequencies than controls for roughly 5 TRBV segments, among them TRBV5-6, TRBV5-1 and TRBV20-1. Direct clustering with F measure revealed strong co-clustering of samples prepared in the same batch, which led to a batch-effect correction. The control group was slightly older than the multiple sclerosis patient group.

The library was built by means of PCR. The sequencer listed for this sample is Illumina HiSeq 2500. Unique molecular identifiers were incorporated into TCR beta cDNA libraries to reduce PCR and sequencing biases. Every 1 to 10 million input T cells yielded approximately 500,000 cDNA molecules, meaning each molecule approximated one T cell. The patient libraries were prepared and sequenced using the same protocol as the earlier healthy control dataset. Samples belonging to the same batch were prepared together, multiplexed and sequenced on a shared HiSeq lane. Under the source paper's analysis protocol: MIGEC was used to process the raw barcoded reads, and molecular identifier groups with only a single read were discarded before consensus assembly and CDR3 extraction. VDJtools was used for post-analysis of the clonotype tables, and diversity was normalized by down-sampling every dataset to the size of the smallest sample. In repertoire overlap clustering, CDR3 amino acid sequences, but not nucleotide sequences, were matched to correct batch-related cross-sample contamination. Clones were called with MiXCR by TCRdb after fastp trimmed the public reads at Q25, and only in-frame beta chains were retained. Each record represents a unique CDR3 protein, reported with the most common genes and DNA among its rows. Clone size and V and J calls follow TCRdb, not the original study. Here the sample has roughly 180,000 distinct CDR3 sequences; over 25% occur a single time. Approximately 1.4% of the sample goes to the ten largest clones.

TCR beta repertoires were profiled from peripheral blood of approximately 13 young patients with multiple sclerosis to demonstrate the VDJtools post-analysis software. Multiple sclerosis patients were children and adolescents aged roughly 6 to 15 years. From the cysteine up to the phenylalanine, the CDR3 has a length of 12 residues. Only the CDR3 region is kept as DNA, spanning 36 bases read in frame from base 1. Between the V and J ends, shortened by 1 base and 3 bases respectively, the junction contains 4 bases. The germline V gene gives CDR1 as SGHDT and CDR2 as YYEEEE. The sample taken for sequencing was blood. In this chain, TRBV5-6 is recombined with TRBJ1-2, with the D gene uncertain. This clonotype was sampled from a girl aged 10 to 17 with multiple sclerosis. The sequenced DNA: TGTGCCAGCAGCTTGAGAGACTATGGCTACACCTTC. Protein translation: CASSLRDYGYTF.